The rows below give T cell receptor beta chains drawn from one sample of a study of early stage breast cancer tumors. Assay used: immunoSEQ multiplex PCR; TCRdb lists only in-frame clones, some missing. This repertoire shows fewer than 75,000 clones, more than 60% found once; its top ten account for approximately 3%. Specimen: blood. These receptors were obtained from a person in their twenties or thirties with breast cancer. Each CDR3 is given without its conserved first and last residue. The order of the fields is V gene, CDR3 protein.

V: TRBV19; CDR3: ASSIPSEGRQPQH
V: TRBV7-8; CDR3: ASSPLRTSGGYEQY
V: TRBV21-1; CDR3: ASVRTGELF
V: TRBV25-1; CDR3: ASSVFRGDTDTQY
V: TRBV7-9; CDR3: ASTGLDRNEQF
V: TRBV19; CDR3: ASSMGQGDEKLF
V: TRBV29-1; CDR3: SVTGGHMNTEAF
V: TRBV6-6; CDR3: ASSYSDEQF
V: TRBV15; CDR3: ATSGGEGSSYNEQF
V: TRBV7-9; CDR3: ASSFQETQY
V: TRBV30; CDR3: AWSRVRRTGGGSGQY
V: TRBV18; CDR3: ASLPGPSTGELF
V: TRBV25-1; CDR3: ASSETVRESGYT
V: TRBV29-1; CDR3: SVPPGLDDEQY
V: TRBV7-9; CDR3: ASSFGTSGTNTGELF
V: TRBV29-1; CDR3: SVAQGAGIYEQY
V: TRBV6-6; CDR3: ASRSSSSVQETQY
V: TRBV2; CDR3: ASEPQGRVGQPQH
V: TRBV6-5; CDR3: ASSYSTTPVRDTQY
V: TRBV7-9; CDR3: ASSLPATNEQF
V: TRBV11-3; CDR3: ASSLLAGETNEQF
V: TRBV19; CDR3: ASSIDRGTGSSYNEQF
V: TRBV7-2; CDR3: ASSLGGPKSYEQY
V: TRBV2; CDR3: ASRDDRGGGYT
V: TRBV27; CDR3: ASSFGPSYNEQF
V: TRBV7-9; CDR3: ASSLGSGTLNNEQF
V: TRBV15; CDR3: ATSRAMGNTGELF
V: TRBV29-1; CDR3: SVEIPTTVRRELF